A selection of T cell receptor beta chains follows, all from one sample in a study of graft-versus-host responses after intestinal transplantation. Some clones are missing from TCRdb's copy, which holds only in-frame ones; the method was immunoSEQ multiplex PCR. The profile covers approximately 71,000 clones, with about 89% appearing a single time and just under 2.5% taken by the ten largest. The antigens these receptors bind are not known. The sample consisted of unstimulated CD8+ T cells sorted from spleen or lymph node cells, taken before intestinal transplant. The source is a human donor who received an intestinal transplant. Each CDR3 is given with its conserved first and last residue. A D gene is named only where the DNA matches it firmly. The size of a clone is reported for some rows only, either as once, few or many, or as a class for expanded clones.

V gene,J gene,D gene,clone size,CDR3 DNA,CDR3 protein
TRBV10-2,TRBJ2-1,-,few,TGCGCCAGCAGCGCAGGGTACGATGAGCAGTTCTTC,CASSAGYDEQFF
TRBV7-8,TRBJ1-5,TRBD1,-,TGTGCCAGCAGCTTATTGAGTTGGGACAGGGAGGGTTGTCAGCCCCAGCATTTT,CASSLLSWDREGCQPQHF
TRBV11-2,TRBJ2-5,-,-,TGTGCCAGCAGCTTCGAAGGGGAAGAGACCCAGTACTTC,CASSFEGEETQYF
TRBV29-1,TRBJ2-7,-,-,TGCAGCGTTGAAGATCATAAGGTCGGACAGAGCTCCTACGAGCAGTACTTC,CSVEDHKVGQSSYEQYF
TRBV28,TRBJ2-6,-,-,TGTGCCAGCAGTTTGCATCCAAGGGAGGATAGACCTGGGGCCAACGTCCTGACTTTC,CASSLHPREDRPGANVLTF
TRBV4-1,TRBJ1-5,-,-,TGCGCCAGCAGCCAAGTTACGGGAAATCAGCCCCAGCATTTT,CASSQVTGNQPQHF
TRBV28,TRBJ2-7,TRBD1,once,TGTGCCATTATGAGGACAGGCTCCTACTACGAGCAGTACTTC,CAIMRTGSYYEQYF
TRBV5-1,TRBJ2-1,-,-,TGCGCCAGCAGCTTGTTTCATGGCGGGTTTGTCCTCGTGTCCTTCTACAATGAGCAGTTCTTC,CASSLFHGGFVLVSFYNEQFF
TRBV27,TRBJ2-3,TRBD1,-,TGTGCCAGCAGTTTATTAGACAGGGTGGATACGCAGTATTTT,CASSLLDRVDTQYF
TRBV25-1,TRBJ2-7,TRBD1,-,TGTGCCAGCAGCGGGGACAGGAGACCCTACGAGCAGTACTTC,CASSGDRRPYEQYF
TRBV30,TRBJ1-1,-,-,TGTGCCTGGACTTCACCGGGAGGGGGGAACACTGAAGCTTTCTTT,CAWTSPGGGNTEAFF
TRBV21-1,TRBJ1-5,-,few,TGTGCCAGCAGCGGCCCCACCATTACGGGGGGTAAGAGTAATCAGCCCCAGCATTTT,CASSGPTITGGKSNQPQHF
TRBV4-1,TRBJ2-7,-,-,TGCGCCAGCAGCCAAGATCGGTATCGCTTGAGCGAGCAGTACTTC,CASSQDRYRLSEQYF
TRBV7-9,TRBJ2-1,TRBD2,-,TGTGCCAGCAGCACAGTTGCGGGGGGCCATAGGCAGTTCTTC,CASSTVAGGHRQFF
TRBV7-6,TRBJ2-5,-,-,TGTGCCAGCAGCTCGTACCAAGAGACCCAGTACTTC,CASSSYQETQYF
TRBV28,TRBJ2-7,TRBD2,-,TGTGCCAGCAGTCTCCCACCTGGGGGGTGGCGGGAGGGCCTGTACGAGCAGTACTTC,CASSLPPGGWREGLYEQYF
TRBV29-1,TRBJ2-2,TRBD2,-,TGCAGCGTCCCGGGGGGTACCGGGGAGCTGTTTTTT,CSVPGGTGELFF
TRBV19,TRBJ2-3,TRBD2,-,TGTGCCAGTAGTATTCGGCGGGAGGGCCGGGATACGCAGTATTTT,CASSIRREGRDTQYF
TRBV27,TRBJ2-7,-,-,TGTGCCAGCAGTCTCAGGGTTTTCTACGAGCAGTACTTC,CASSLRVFYEQYF
TRBV5-4,TRBJ2-7,-,-,TGTGCCAGCAGCCGCGGGACTGGCTCCTACGAGCAGTACTTC,CASSRGTGSYEQYF
TRBV27,TRBJ2-7,-,-,TGTGCCAGCAGTCGCGTTTTTGAAGACGAGCAGTACTTC,CASSRVFEDEQYF
TRBV4-1,TRBJ2-7,TRBD2,-,TGCGCCAGCAGTCCAAGATCGTCAAGCGGGAGCTTTTACGAGCAGTACTTC,CASSPRSSSGSFYEQYF
TRBV9,TRBJ2-1,TRBD2,-,TGTGCCAGCAGCGTAGACCCTGCTAGCGGGAGGTCCGATGAGCAGTTCTTC,CASSVDPASGRSDEQFF
TRBV4-1,TRBJ2-2,-,-,TGCGCCAGCAGCCACAGGGAAGCCGGGGAGCTGTTTTTT,CASSHREAGELFF
TRBV28,TRBJ2-1,TRBD1,-,TGTGCCAGCAGTTTAGGACAGGGGGGAGACGATGAGCAGTTCTTC,CASSLGQGGDDEQFF
TRBV4-1,TRBJ2-2,-,-,TGCGCCAGCAGCCAAGTCGGAGAGGGTCTAGCCGGGGAGCTGTTTTTT,CASSQVGEGLAGELFF
TRBV4-1,TRBJ2-7,TRBD2,-,TGCGCCAGCAGCCAAGTTCTAGCGGGAGGGTACGAGCAGTACTTC,CASSQVLAGGYEQYF
TRBV5-4,TRBJ1-2,-,-,TGTGCCAGCAGCTTGGGAGTGCATGGCTACACCTTC,CASSLGVHGYTF
TRBV7-9,TRBJ1-4,-,few,TGTGCCAGCAGCTCCAGGGTTCACACTAATGAAAAACTGTTTTTT,CASSSRVHTNEKLFF
TRBV18,TRBJ1-2,TRBD1,-,TGTGCCAGCTCGCCCCGGGACAGGGGGCGCGCAGTCTATGGCTACACCTTC,CASSPRDRGRAVYGYTF
TRBV27,TRBJ2-1,-,-,TGTGCCAGCTCTCTTAGCGGAAACAATGAGCAGTTCTTC,CASSLSGNNEQFF
TRBV2,TRBJ2-1,TRBD2,-,TGTGCCAGCAGTGCCAGCGGGAGGGAATACAATGAGCAGTTCTTC,CASSASGREYNEQFF
TRBV5-1,TRBJ2-1,-,-,TGCGCCAACAACCTGGACACCCACAATGAGCAGTTCTTC,CANNLDTHNEQFF
TRBV9,TRBJ2-7,-,-,TGTGCCAGCAGCCCCGGGACTTTTTCCTACGAGCAGTACTTC,CASSPGTFSYEQYF
TRBV27,TRBJ2-3,-,-,TGTGCCAGCAGTTTCAGCGGCACAGATACGCAGTATTTT,CASSFSGTDTQYF
TRBV6-1,TRBJ1-5,TRBD1,-,TGTGCCAGCAGTGAAGAGACAGGGGGGAGTCAGCCCCAGCATTTT,CASSEETGGSQPQHF
TRBV19,TRBJ1-1,-,-,TGTGCCAGTAGTAGCTCAGGGGCGGGCACTGAAGCTTTCTTT,CASSSSGAGTEAFF
TRBV7-8,TRBJ1-3,-,-,TGTGCCAGCAGCTTGGACAGCCGCTCTGGAAACACCATATATTTT,CASSLDSRSGNTIYF
TRBV7-8,TRBJ1-2,-,-,TGTGCCAGCAGCTTATTTGGACAGAGCTATGGCTACACCTTC,CASSLFGQSYGYTF
TRBV27,TRBJ2-1,-,once,TGTGCCAGCAGTTTCGTGACACGGAAACCTAATGAGCAGTTCTTC,CASSFVTRKPNEQFF
TRBV29-1,TRBJ1-1,-,-,TGCAGCGTATGGGGCAGCTTACCACTGGGCACTGAAGCTTTCTTT,CSVWGSLPLGTEAFF
TRBV7-9,TRBJ2-1,-,-,TGTGCCAGCAGGAGCTTAAGTAACAATGAGCAGTTCTTC,CASRSLSNNEQFF
TRBV5-5,TRBJ2-7,-,-,TGTGCCAGCAGCACCGACAGGCCCTACGAGCAGTACTTC,CASSTDRPYEQYF
TRBV5-1,TRBJ1-2,-,-,TGCGCCAGCAGCCCGGGGGGGCCTAACTATGGCTACACCTTC,CASSPGGPNYGYTF
TRBV28,TRBJ1-1,TRBD1,-,TGTGCCAGCAGTCTTCAAGGGGGCGACAGTGAAGCTTTCTTT,CASSLQGGDSEAFF
TRBV7-9,TRBJ1-1,-,-,TGTGCCAGCAGCTTAGCGATTGGGAGGGGCACTGAAGCTTTCTTT,CASSLAIGRGTEAFF
TRBV9,TRBJ2-2,-,once,TGTGCCAGCAGCATTGGGATAGGACAGGAGCTGTTTTTT,CASSIGIGQELFF
TRBV19,TRBJ1-1,-,-,TGTGCCAGTAGTATGTTCTCTGAAGCTTTCTTT,CASSMFSEAFF